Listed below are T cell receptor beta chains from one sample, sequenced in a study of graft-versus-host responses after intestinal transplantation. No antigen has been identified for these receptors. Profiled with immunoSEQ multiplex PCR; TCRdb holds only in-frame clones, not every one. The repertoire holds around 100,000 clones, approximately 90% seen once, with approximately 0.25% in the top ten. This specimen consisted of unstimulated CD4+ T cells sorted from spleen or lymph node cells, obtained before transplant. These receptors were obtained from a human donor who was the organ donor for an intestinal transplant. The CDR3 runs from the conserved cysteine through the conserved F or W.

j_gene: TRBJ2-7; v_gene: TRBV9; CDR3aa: CASSVGATGTYEQYF
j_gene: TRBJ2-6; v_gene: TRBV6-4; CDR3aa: CASRLAGSGANVLTF
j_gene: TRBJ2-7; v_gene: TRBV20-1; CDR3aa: CSTTSGYEQYF
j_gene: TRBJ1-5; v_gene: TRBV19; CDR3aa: CASSIGARGGLNHYSNQPQHF
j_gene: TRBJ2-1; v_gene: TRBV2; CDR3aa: CASSGEAGEREQFF
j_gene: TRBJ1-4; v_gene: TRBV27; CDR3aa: CASSLVGFKGEKLFF
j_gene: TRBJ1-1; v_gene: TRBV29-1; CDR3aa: CSVEVAGPTEAFF
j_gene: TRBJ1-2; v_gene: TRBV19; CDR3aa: CASRNVGGNYGYTF
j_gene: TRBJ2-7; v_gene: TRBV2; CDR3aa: CASSEGVSPYEQYF
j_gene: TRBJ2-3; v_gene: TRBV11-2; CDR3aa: CASSLARGTDTQYF
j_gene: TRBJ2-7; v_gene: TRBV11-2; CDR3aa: CASSLEGTGAYEQYF
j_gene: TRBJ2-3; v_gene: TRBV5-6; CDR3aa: CASSFPGLAVSTDTQYF
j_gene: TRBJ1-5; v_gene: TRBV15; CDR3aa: CATSRVEGIGQPQHF
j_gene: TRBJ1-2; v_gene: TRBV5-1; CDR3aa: CASSPSGGRGYGYTF
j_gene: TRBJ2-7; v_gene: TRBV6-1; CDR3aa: CASSRTIAATYEQYF
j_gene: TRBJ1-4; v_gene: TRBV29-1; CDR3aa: CSVEDGGNEKLFF
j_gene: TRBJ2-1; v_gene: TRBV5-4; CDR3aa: CASSWDLLEEHNEQFF
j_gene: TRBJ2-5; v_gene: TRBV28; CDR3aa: CASSPRQSAKETQYF